This T cell receptor beta chain was profiled in a study of T cells in Graves' hyperthyroidism and ophthalmopathy. In this sample, this clonotype turned up many times. Authors of the study amplified TCR beta CDR3 regions from RNA transcripts. The HTBI primer set served for first-round RT-PCR of the TCR CDR3. MiXCR was run by TCRdb on the multiplex PCR reads, yielding one entry per CDR3 protein. This sample yields 500,000 to 800,000 distinct CDR3 sequences, of which about 45% are seen a single time; less than 8.5% belongs to the top ten. The V gene end was trimmed by 2 bases and the J gene end by 5 bases; junction bases not matched to a gene: 5. The CDR3 sequence is 14 residues long. CDR1 is LNHDA, CDR2 SQIVND, per germline (reference sequence). Uncontrolled infection, other autoimmune disease, pregnancy or lactation led to exclusion.

This sequence was found in an adult man with Graves' disease, either hyperthyroidism or ophthalmopathy (not recorded which). V is TRBV19 and J is TRBJ2-7; 8 bases align to TRBD1. The sequencing sample was made of peripheral blood or thyroid tissue (not recorded which). The CDR3 DNA sequence: TGTGCCAGTAGTATACAGGGGGCGCAGGACGAGCAGTACTTC. Translated, it gives CASSIQGAQDEQYF.